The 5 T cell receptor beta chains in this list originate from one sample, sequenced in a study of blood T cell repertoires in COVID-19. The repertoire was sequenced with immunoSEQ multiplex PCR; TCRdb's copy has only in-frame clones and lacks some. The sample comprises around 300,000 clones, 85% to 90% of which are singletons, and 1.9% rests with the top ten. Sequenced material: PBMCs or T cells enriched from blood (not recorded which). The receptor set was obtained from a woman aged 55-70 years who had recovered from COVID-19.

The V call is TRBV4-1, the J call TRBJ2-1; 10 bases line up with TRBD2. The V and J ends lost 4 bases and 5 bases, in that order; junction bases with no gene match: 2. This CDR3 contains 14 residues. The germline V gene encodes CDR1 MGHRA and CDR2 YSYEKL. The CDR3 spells CASSPGLADNEQFF. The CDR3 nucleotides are TGCGCCAGCAGCCCCGGACTAGCGGACAATGAGCAGTTCTTC.

This CDR3 is CASSLVGDTIYF. The CDR3 nucleotides read TGTGCCAGCAGCTTAGTAGGAGACACCATATATTTT. V usage is TRBV11-3 and J usage is TRBJ1-3; D ambiguous. The V end lost 1 base, the J end lost 8 bases, and 6 bases lay between the germline ends. The CDR3 is 12 amino acids. Germline V gene lookup returns CDR1 SGHNT and CDR2 YENEEA.

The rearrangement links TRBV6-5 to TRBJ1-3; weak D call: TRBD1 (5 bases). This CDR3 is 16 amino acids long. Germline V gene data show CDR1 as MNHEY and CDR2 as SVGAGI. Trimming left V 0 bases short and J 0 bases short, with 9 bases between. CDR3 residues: CASSYSWGPSGNTIYF. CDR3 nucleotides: TGTGCCAGCAGTTACTCGTGGGGCCCCTCTGGAAACACCATATATTTT.

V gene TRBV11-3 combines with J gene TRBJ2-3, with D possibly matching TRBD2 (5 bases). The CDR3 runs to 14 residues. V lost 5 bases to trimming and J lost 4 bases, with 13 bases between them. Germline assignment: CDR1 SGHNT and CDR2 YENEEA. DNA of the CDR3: TGTGCCAGCAGCCCGTGGAGGCGCTCAGATACGCAGTATTTT. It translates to CASSPWRRSDTQYF.

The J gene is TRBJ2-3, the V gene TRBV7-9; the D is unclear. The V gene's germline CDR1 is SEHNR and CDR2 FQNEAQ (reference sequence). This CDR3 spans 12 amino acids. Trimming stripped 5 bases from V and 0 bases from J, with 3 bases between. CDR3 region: CASSASTDTQYF. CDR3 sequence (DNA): TGTGCCAGCAGCGCGAGCACAGATACGCAGTATTTT.